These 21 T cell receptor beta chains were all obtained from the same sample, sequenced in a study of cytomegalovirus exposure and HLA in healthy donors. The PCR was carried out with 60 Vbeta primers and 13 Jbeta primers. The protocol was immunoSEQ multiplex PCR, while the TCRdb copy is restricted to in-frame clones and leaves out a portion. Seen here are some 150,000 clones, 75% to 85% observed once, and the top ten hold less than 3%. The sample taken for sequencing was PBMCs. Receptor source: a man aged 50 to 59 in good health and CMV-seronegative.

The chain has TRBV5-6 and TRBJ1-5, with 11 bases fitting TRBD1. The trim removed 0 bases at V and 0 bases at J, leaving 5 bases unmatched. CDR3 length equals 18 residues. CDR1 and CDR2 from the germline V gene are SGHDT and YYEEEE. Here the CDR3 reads CASSLGRDRGYSNQPQHF. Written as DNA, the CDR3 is TGTGCCAGCAGCTTGGGCCGGGACAGGGGGTATAGCAATCAGCCCCAGCATTTT. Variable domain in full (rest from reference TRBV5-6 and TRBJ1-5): DAGVTQSPTHLIKTRGQQVTLRCSPKSGHDTVSWYQQALGQGPQFIFQYYEEEERQRGNFPDRFSGHQFPNYSSELNVNALLLGDSALYLCASSLGRDRGYSNQPQHFGDGTRLSIL.

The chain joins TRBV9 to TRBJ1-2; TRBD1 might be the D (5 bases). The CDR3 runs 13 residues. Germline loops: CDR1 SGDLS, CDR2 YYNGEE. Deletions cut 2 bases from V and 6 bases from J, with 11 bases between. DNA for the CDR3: TGTGCCAGCAGCGTTAGGGGAACGGATGGCTACACCTTC. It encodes CASSVRGTDGYTF. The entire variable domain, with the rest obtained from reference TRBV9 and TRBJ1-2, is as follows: DSGVTQTPKHLITATGQRVTLRCSPRSGDLSVYWYQQSLDQGLQFLIQYYNGEERAKGNILERFSAQQFPDLHSELNLSSLELGDSALYFCASSVRGTDGYTFGSGTRLTVV.

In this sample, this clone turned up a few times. CDR3 coding DNA: TGCGCCAGCAGCTCGGGACAGGGGTATGGCTACACCTTC. It codes for CASSSGQGYGYTF. This sequence joins TRBV5-1 and TRBJ1-2; 10 bases map to TRBD1. In germline, CDR1 is SGHRS, CDR2 YFSETQ. There are 13 residues in the CDR3. V lost 3 bases to trimming and J lost 5 bases; unmatched junction nucleotides: 1.

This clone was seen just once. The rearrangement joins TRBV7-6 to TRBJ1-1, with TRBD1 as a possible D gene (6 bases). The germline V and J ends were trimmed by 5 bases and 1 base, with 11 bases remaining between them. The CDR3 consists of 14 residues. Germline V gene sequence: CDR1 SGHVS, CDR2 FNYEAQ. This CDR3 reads CASSQDSWNTEAFF. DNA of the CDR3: TGTGCCAGCAGCCAGGACAGTTGGAACACTGAAGCTTTCTTT.

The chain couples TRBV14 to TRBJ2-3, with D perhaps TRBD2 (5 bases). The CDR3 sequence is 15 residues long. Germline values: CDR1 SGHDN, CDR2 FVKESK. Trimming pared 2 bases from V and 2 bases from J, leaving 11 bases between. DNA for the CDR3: TGTGCCAGCAGCCAACTAGCCACACACACAGATACGCAGTATTTT. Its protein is CASSQLATHTDTQYF. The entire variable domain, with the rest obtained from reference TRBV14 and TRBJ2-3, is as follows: EAGVTQFPSHSVIEKGQTVTLRCDPISGHDNLYWYRRVMGKEIKFLLHFVKESKQDESGMPNNRFLAERTGGTYSTLKVQPAELEDSGVYFCASSQLATHTDTQYFGPGTRLTVL.

In DNA form, the CDR3 reads TGTGCCAGAAGCTTGACAGGGAGGGTAGATGAAAAACTGTTTTTT. This encodes CARSLTGRVDEKLFF. This chain connects TRBV5-3 to TRBJ1-4; a possible D gene is TRBD1 (6 bases). TRBV5-3 is classed as an ORF, of uncertain function. The V gene lost 1 base and the J gene lost 6 bases, with 13 bases spanning the gap. CDR3 size: 15 residues.

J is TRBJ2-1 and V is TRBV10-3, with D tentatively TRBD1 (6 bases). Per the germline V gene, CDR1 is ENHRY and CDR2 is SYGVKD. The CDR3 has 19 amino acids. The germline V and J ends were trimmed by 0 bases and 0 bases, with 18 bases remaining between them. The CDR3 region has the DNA TGTGCCATCAGTGAGTCACCCGTCCAAACAGGGAGCTCCTACAATGAGCAGTTCTTC. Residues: CAISESPVQTGSSYNEQFF.

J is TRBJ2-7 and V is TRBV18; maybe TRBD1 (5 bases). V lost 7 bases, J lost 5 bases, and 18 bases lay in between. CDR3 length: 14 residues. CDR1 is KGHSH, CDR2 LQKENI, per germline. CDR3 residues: CASYPTDEGDEQYF. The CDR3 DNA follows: TGTGCCAGCTACCCGACGGACGAAGGGGACGAGCAGTACTTC.

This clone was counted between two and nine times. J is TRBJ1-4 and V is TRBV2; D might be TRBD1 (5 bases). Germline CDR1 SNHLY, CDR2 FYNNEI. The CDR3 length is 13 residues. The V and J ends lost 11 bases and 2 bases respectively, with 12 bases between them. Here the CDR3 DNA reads TGTGCCTACGCGGGGGACACTAATGAAAAACTGTTTTTT. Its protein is CAYAGDTNEKLFF.

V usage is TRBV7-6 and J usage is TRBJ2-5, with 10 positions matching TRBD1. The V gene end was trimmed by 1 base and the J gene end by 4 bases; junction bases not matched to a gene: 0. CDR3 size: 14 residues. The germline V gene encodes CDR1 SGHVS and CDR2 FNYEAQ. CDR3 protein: CASSLGTGGETQYF. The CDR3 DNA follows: TGTGCCAGCAGCTTAGGGACAGGGGGAGAGACCCAGTACTTC.

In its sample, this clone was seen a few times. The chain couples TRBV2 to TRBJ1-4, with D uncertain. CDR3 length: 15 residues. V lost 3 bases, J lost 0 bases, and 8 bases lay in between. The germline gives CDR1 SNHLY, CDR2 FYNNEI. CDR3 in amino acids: CASSDRGSTNEKLFF. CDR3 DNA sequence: TGTGCCAGCAGTGATAGAGGTTCAACTAATGAAAAACTGTTTTTT.

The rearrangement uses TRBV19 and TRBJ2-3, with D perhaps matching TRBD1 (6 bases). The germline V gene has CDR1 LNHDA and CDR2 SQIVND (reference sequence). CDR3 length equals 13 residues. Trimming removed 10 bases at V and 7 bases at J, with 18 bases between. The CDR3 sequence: CATMTDSIHTQYF. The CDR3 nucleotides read TGTGCCACCATGACGGACAGTATCCATACGCAGTATTTT.

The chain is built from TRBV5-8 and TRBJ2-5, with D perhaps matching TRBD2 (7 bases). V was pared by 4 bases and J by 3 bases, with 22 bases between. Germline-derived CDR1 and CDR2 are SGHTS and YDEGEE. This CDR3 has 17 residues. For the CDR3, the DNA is TGTGCCAGCAGCCGATTAGGGGGGGGGCCGGGGAAAGAGACCCAGTACTTC. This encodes CASSRLGGGPGKETQYF. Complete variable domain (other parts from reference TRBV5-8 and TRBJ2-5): EAGVTQSPTHLIKTRGQQATLRCSPISGHTSVYWYQQALGLGLQFLLWYDEGEERNRGNFPPRFSGRQFPNYSSELNVNALELEDSALYLCASSRLGGGPGKETQYFGPGTRLLVL.

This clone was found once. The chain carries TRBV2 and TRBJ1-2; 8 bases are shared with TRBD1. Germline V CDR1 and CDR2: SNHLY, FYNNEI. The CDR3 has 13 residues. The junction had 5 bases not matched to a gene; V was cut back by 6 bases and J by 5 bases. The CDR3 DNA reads TGTGCCAGCAGGGGGACAGGCAGGTATGGCTACACCTTC. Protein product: CASRGTGRYGYTF.

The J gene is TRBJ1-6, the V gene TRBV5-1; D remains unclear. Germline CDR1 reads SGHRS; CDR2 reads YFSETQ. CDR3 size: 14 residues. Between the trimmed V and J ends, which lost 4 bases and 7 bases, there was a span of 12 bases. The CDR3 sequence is CASSEDGGNSPLHF. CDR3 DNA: TGCGCCAGCAGCGAGGACGGAGGAAATTCACCCCTCCACTTT.

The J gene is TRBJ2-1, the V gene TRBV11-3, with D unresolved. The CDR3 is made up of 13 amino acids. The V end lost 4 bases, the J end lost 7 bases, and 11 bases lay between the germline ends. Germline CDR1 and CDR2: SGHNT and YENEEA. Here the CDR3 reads CASSSDTVNEQFF. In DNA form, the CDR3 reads TGTGCCAGCAGCTCCGACACAGTAAATGAGCAGTTCTTC.

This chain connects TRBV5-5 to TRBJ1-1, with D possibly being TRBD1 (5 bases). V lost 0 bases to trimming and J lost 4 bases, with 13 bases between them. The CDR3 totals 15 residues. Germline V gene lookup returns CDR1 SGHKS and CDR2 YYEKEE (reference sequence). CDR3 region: CASSLVGGGGTEAFF. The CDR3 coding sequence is TGTGCCAGCAGCTTGGTGGGCGGGGGTGGCACTGAAGCTTTCTTT.

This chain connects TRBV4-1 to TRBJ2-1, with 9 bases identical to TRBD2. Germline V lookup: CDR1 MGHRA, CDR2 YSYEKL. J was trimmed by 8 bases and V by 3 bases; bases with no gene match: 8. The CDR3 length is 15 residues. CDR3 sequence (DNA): TGCGCCAGCAGCCACCTTAGCGGGGGAGGGGATGAGCAGTTCTTC. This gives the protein CASSHLSGGGDEQFF.

CDR3 DNA: TGCAGCGCACAGACAGGGGGCCTCGGCTACACCTTC. Its protein product is CSAQTGGLGYTF. This chain connects TRBV29-1 to TRBJ1-2, with TRBD1 matching 10 bases. This CDR3 has 12 residues. Germline V gene lookup returns CDR1 SQVTM and CDR2 ANQGSEA. V was pared by 7 bases and J by 8 bases, with 7 bases of the junction left unmatched.

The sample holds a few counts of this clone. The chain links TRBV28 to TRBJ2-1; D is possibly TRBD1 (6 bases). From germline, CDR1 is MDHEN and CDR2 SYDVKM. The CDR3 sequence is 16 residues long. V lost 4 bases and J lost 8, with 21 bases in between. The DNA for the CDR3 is TGTGCCAGCAGTTCTCGGACAGCCCCTATTTTCGATGAGCAGTTCTTC. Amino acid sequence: CASSSRTAPIFDEQFF.

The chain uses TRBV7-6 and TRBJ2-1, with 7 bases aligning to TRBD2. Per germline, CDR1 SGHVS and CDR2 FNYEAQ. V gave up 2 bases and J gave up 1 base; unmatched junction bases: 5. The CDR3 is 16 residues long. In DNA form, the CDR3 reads TGTGCCAGCAGCTTATGGGAGGGAATTTCCTACAATGAGCAGTTCTTC. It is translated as CASSLWEGISYNEQFF.